The 22 T cell receptor beta chains below come from one sample, sequenced in a study of T-cell reconstitution after alpha-beta-depleted transplantation in children. Researchers prepared the TCRbeta library using unique molecular identifiers, the study reports. TCRdb independently ran MiXCR on the PCR reads; one entry per CDR3 protein. The sample yields about a million distinct CDR3 sequences, about 29% seen once. The specimen was PBMCs, mostly from graft donor cells, collected 360 days after TCRalphabeta/CD19-depleted stem cell transplant. These receptors all stem from a boy in the first two years of life who had a stem cell transplant for SCID, so the T cells may come from the graft donor.

This clonotype was observed a handful of times. The chain is built from TRBV12-3 or TRBV12-4 and TRBJ1-2, with D maybe TRBD1 (6 bases). Deletions cut 4 bases from V and 7 bases from J, with 13 bases between. The CDR3 runs to 13 residues. The DNA for the CDR3 is TGTGCCAGCAGTTCGGACAGCCTCTCTGGCTACACCTTC. This gives the protein CASSSDSLSGYTF.

The CDR3 region is CSARSSSGGRDTQYF. The CDR3 nucleotides are TGCAGTGCTAGAAGCTCCAGCGGGGGCCGGGATACGCAGTATTTT. The chain recombines TRBV20-1 with TRBJ2-3, with TRBD2 matching 8 bases. This CDR3 contains 15 residues. After removal of 2 bases from V and 6 bases from J, the junction contained 10 bases not matched to a gene. Germline V CDR1 and CDR2: DFQATT, SNEGSKA (reference sequence).

The chain recombines TRBV5-1 with TRBJ2-2; D is possibly TRBD2 (5 bases). Germline CDR1 is SGHRS and CDR2 is YFSETQ. This CDR3 is built from 16 residues. V was cut by 3 bases and J by 0 bases, with 12 bases left in between. The CDR3 bases are TGCGCCAGCAGCTCCTCGAGCGGAACGAACACCGGGGAGCTGTTTTTT. Residues: CASSSSSGTNTGELFF.

This clonotype has a handful of counts. V is TRBV29-1 and J is TRBJ2-1; D assignment may be TRBD1 or TRBD2 (6 bases each). Germline V CDR1 and CDR2: SQVTM, ANQGSEA. V shed 4 bases and J shed 10 bases, with 14 bases lying between them. This CDR3 contains 12 residues. CDR3 DNA: TGCAGCGTTGCGAGGGGGGCAGACGAGCAGTTCTTC. It is translated as CSVARGADEQFF.

This clonotype has a handful of counts. V usage is TRBV5-1 and J usage is TRBJ2-5; maybe TRBD2 (5 bases). Between the trimmed V and J ends, which lost 1 base and 5 bases, there was a span of 18 bases. Germline values: CDR1 SGHRS, CDR2 YFSETQ. This CDR3 contains 16 residues. The CDR3 is CASSLPAGTSGETQYF. The CDR3 nucleotides read TGCGCCAGCAGCTTGCCCGCAGGAACCTCGGGGGAGACCCAGTACTTC.

The rearrangement joins TRBV15 to TRBJ1-5; D is ambiguous. CDR1 and CDR2 (germline): LNHNV, YYDKDF (reference sequence). The CDR3 runs 13 residues. V lost 0 bases to trimming and J lost 5 bases, with 5 bases between them. The CDR3 DNA sequence: TGTGCCACCAGCAGAGAAGCGGATCAGCCCCAGCATTTT. Protein: CATSREADQPQHF. Full variable domain (outside the CDR3, taken from reference TRBV15 and TRBJ1-5): DAMVIQNPRYQVTQFGKPVTLSCSQTLNHNVMYWYQQKSSQAPKLLFHYYDKDFNNEADTPDNFQSRRPNTSFCFLDIRSPGLGDTAMYLCATSREADQPQHFGDGTRLSIL.

This clonotype was seen more than once but under ten times. This sequence joins TRBV20-1 and TRBJ2-4; 15 bases align to TRBD2. The CDR3 runs 19 residues. Trimming removed 3 bases from V and 0 bases from J; junction bases left unmatched: 9. Germline CDR1 is DFQATT and CDR2 is SNEGSKA (reference sequence). The CDR3 protein is CSARGGLAGGLVAKNIQYF. CDR3 DNA: TGCAGTGCTAGGGGCGGACTAGCGGGGGGGCTGGTAGCCAAAAACATTCAGTACTTC.

This chain links TRBV7-2 with TRBJ2-1, with D tentatively TRBD2 (6 bases). Germline V CDR1 and CDR2: SGHTA, FQGNSA. The CDR3 contains 13 residues. Trimming took 4 bases from V and 10 from J, leaving 14 bases between them. The CDR3 bases are TGTGCCAGCAGCTCCATAGAACTAGCCGAGCAGTTCTTC. Amino acids: CASSSIELAEQFF.

A few counts support this clonotype. The V and J genes are TRBV7-3 and TRBJ2-3, with D possibly being TRBD1 (5 bases). Per the germline V gene, CDR1 is SGHTA and CDR2 is FQGTGA. The CDR3 loop spans 15 amino acids. Trimming removed 0 bases at V and 4 bases at J, with 11 bases between. This CDR3 is CASSLTLAGPDTQYF. CDR3 DNA: TGTGCCAGCAGCTTAACCCTCGCAGGGCCAGATACGCAGTATTTT. Based on the CDR3 plus reference TRBV7-3 and TRBJ2-3, the full variable domain is GAGVSQTPSNKVTEKGKYVELRCDPISGHTALYWYRQSLGQGPEFLIYFQGTGAADDSGLPNDRFFAVRPEGSVSTLKIQRTERGDSAVYLCASSLTLAGPDTQYFGPGTRLTVL.

This clonotype occurred once. The junction shows a germline mismatch at one end, possibly a read error. The chain carries TRBV9 and TRBJ2-3; D gene uncertain. CDR3 length equals 15 residues. Germline lookup yields CDR1 SGDLS and CDR2 YYNGEE. CDR3 amino acids: CAGSVGSFSTDTQYF. The CDR3 DNA reads TGTGCCGGCAGCGTAGGTAGTTTTAGCACAGATACGCAGTATTTT.

This clonotype was counted between two and nine times. J is TRBJ1-5 and V is TRBV20-1; TRBD1 might be the D (6 bases). Germline CDR1 reads DFQATT; CDR2 reads SNEGSKA (reference sequence). The CDR3 covers 13 residues. V was pared by 5 bases and J by 3 bases, with 11 bases between. The CDR3 here is CSALGGNNQPQHF. The CDR3 bases are TGCAGTGCTCTGGGGGGCAACAATCAGCCCCAGCATTTT.

This clonotype was seen a handful of times. This sequence joins TRBV5-1 and TRBJ2-7, with D possibly TRBD2 on 6 matching bases. The CDR3 runs 15 residues. Germline CDR1 and CDR2: SGHRS and YFSETQ. V lost 3 bases and J 3 bases, leaving 16 bases between the germline ends. CDR3 bases: TGCGCCAGCAGCTCGGGGGACGGAGTTCTCTACGAGCAGTACTTC. The encoded protein is CASSSGDGVLYEQYF.

The chain recombines TRBV29-1 with TRBJ2-7; TRBD1 agrees at 10 bases. The germline gives CDR1 SQVTM, CDR2 ANQGSEA. This CDR3 is 15 amino acids long. V shed 3 bases and J 0 bases; nucleotides not matched to a gene: 5. CDR3 DNA: TGCAGCGTTGAGACCTGGACAGGGGGCTCCTACGAGCAGTACTTC. Amino acid sequence: CSVETWTGGSYEQYF.

Comments on this clonotype: A much larger clone lies a single base off, so this may be a read error. V gene TRBV7-9 combines with J gene TRBJ2-5, with D hard to call. There are 13 residues in the CDR3. V lost 3 bases, J lost 1 base, and 6 bases lay in between. Germline V lookup: CDR1 SEHNR, CDR2 FQNEAQ (reference sequence). CDR3 residues: CASSFPVQETQYF. CDR3 sequence (DNA): TGTGCCAGCAGCTTTCCAGTCCAAGAGACCCAGTACTTC.

The V call is TRBV25-1, the J call TRBJ2-3; 10 nucleotides line up with TRBD2. Germline CDR1 and CDR2: MGHDK and SYGVNS. The V segment lost 7 bases and the J segment 4 bases; nucleotides outside the gene matches: 8. The CDR3 has 15 amino acids. The CDR3 bases are TGTGCCAGCACTAGGTCGAGCGGGGGGGCAGATACGCAGTATTTT. Translating it yields CASTRSSGGADTQYF.

The chain carries TRBV7-6 and TRBJ2-7, with D possibly TRBD2 on 7 matching bases. CDR3 length: 16 amino acids. Germline CDR1 is SGHVS and CDR2 is FNYEAQ. The ends were cut back, 0 bases at V and 3 bases at J, with 15 bases in the middle. The CDR3 spells CASSLALRGAIYEQYF. In DNA form, the CDR3 reads TGTGCCAGCAGCTTAGCCCTACGGGGGGCCATCTACGAGCAGTACTTC.

This clonotype occurred a few times. V usage is TRBV28 and J usage is TRBJ2-5; D gene ambiguous. Trimming pared 2 bases from V and 6 bases from J, leaving 13 bases between. Germline-derived CDR1 and CDR2 are MDHEN and SYDVKM. CDR3 length: 14 residues. CDR3 sequence reads: CASSLVAFLKTQYF. The DNA for the CDR3 is TGTGCCAGCAGTTTAGTGGCTTTCTTGAAGACCCAGTACTTC.

This clonotype was found a few times. The gene calls are TRBV20-1 and TRBJ1-5; TRBD1 might be the D (5 bases). V was cut by 3 bases and J by 1 base, with 13 bases left in between. Per germline, CDR1 DFQATT and CDR2 SNEGSKA (reference sequence). The CDR3 extends over 15 amino acids. The CDR3 loop is CSASVSGGSNQPQHF. The CDR3 DNA is TGCAGTGCTAGTGTATCGGGGGGGAGCAATCAGCCCCAGCATTTT.

This clonotype was counted between two and nine times. The gene calls are TRBV12-3 or TRBV12-4 and TRBJ1-6, with D hard to call. With 5 bases removed from V and 14 bases from J, the gap between germline ends came to 16 bases. The CDR3 sequence is 13 residues long. CDR3 nucleotide sequence: TGTGCCAGCAGTCCCACGTCTAGGGCATCCCTCCACTTT. Protein product: CASSPTSRASLHF.

This clonotype was counted a few times. This chain connects TRBV6-5 to TRBJ2-1; unclear D gene. CDR3 length equals 15 residues. V gave up 0 bases and J gave up 4 bases, with 10 bases separating them. Per the germline V gene, CDR1 is MNHEY and CDR2 is SVGAGI. CDR3 sequence (DNA): TGTGCCAGCAGTTACTCCCCGACTGGGTACAATGAGCAGTTCTTC. Its protein product is CASSYSPTGYNEQFF.

This clonotype was observed a few times. The CDR3 reads CASSYGPSGANVLTF. In nucleotides, the CDR3 is TGTGCCAGCAGTTACGGGCCCTCTGGGGCCAACGTCCTGACTTTC. The V and J genes are TRBV6-2 or TRBV6-3 and TRBJ2-6; D remains unclear. This CDR3 has 15 residues. The germline V and J ends were trimmed by 2 bases and 0 bases, with 5 bases remaining between them. CDR1 MNHEY and CDR2 SVGEGT come from the germline V gene.

This clonotype was observed many times. The V and J genes are TRBV24-1 and TRBJ2-2; D is undetermined. The length of the CDR3 is 13 residues. The germline V gene has CDR1 KGHDR and CDR2 SFDVKD. The germline V and J ends were trimmed by 3 bases and 4 bases, with 5 bases remaining between them. The CDR3 is CATSDPPTGELFF. CDR3 nucleotides: TGTGCCACCAGTGATCCGCCCACCGGGGAGCTGTTTTTT.